The clone carrying this T cell receptor beta chain was seen repeatedly, ten times or more. Each TCR transcript was tagged with a 10-nucleotide random UMI during 5'RACE. A single record per CDR3 protein comes from TCRdb applying MiXCR to the 5' RACE reads. The sample contains 35,000 to 45,000 distinct CDR3 sequences, around 10% of which appear only once. These data originate in a study of neurological immune-mediated disorders. The CDR3 contains 13 residues. Per germline, CDR1 SGHRS and CDR2 YFSETQ. V dropped 4 bases and J dropped 8 bases, with 12 bases sitting between them. There were approximately 1 million CD4+ or CD8+ T cells used in the sorted libraries.

The receptor was isolated from a woman between 25 and 40 years old with HTLV-1-associated myelopathy (HAM/TSP). The sample was CD4+ T cells from blood. The chain carries TRBV5-1 and TRBJ2-2; D is undetermined. Written as DNA, the CDR3 is TGCGCCAGCAGCCCCCCCCCCGTAGGGGAGCTGTTTTTT. It encodes CASSPPPVGELFF.